The TCR beta chain under discussion was sequenced for a study of immune characterization of retroperitoneal liposarcoma. Only a few counts were recorded for this clonotype. V was clipped by 5 bases and J by 3 bases; unmatched bases: 4. CDR3 length: 14 residues. The germline V gene encodes CDR1 SGHTA and CDR2 FQGNSA. In TCRdb, the PCR reads were re-called with MiXCR into one record per CDR3 protein. The sample lists 6,500 to 7,500 distinct CDR3 sequences, around 30% seen once, with around a quarter in the top ten. The origin of this receptor is a female donor with retroperitoneal liposarcoma. The rearrangement links TRBV7-2 to TRBJ2-7; TRBD1 matches at 10 bases. The sequencing input was tumor tissue. CDR3 residues: CASSRGQGGYEQYF. The CDR3 DNA is TGTGCCAGCAGCCGTGGACAGGGGGGCTACGAGCAGTACTTC. Together with reference TRBV7-2 and TRBJ2-7, the CDR3 gives the full variable domain: GAGVSQSPSNKVTEKGKDVELRCDPISGHTALYWYRQSLGQGLEFLIYFQGNSAPDKSGLPSDRFSAERTGGSVSTLTIQRTQQEDSAVYLCASSRGQGGYEQYFGPGTRLTVT.